The entry below describes one T cell receptor beta chain. TCRdb fed the RT-PCR reads into MiXCR, producing one record per CDR3 protein. The repertoire has 500,000 to 600,000 distinct CDR3 sequences, 6.5% to 8% of them found once; the top ten carry 10% to 15%. The sample belongs to a study of response to subunit inactivated influenza vaccine. The CDR3 is 16 amino acids. V lost 4 bases, J lost 5 bases, and 7 bases stayed unmatched. CDR1 DFQATT and CDR2 SNEGSKA come from the germline V gene (reference sequence). This receptor was obtained from a man aged 50 to 69 who received an inactivated influenza vaccine. The chain recombines TRBV20-1 with TRBJ2-5; TRBD2 matches 16 bases. Sample: PBMCs from blood, taken 23 months after vaccination. CDR3 coding DNA: TGCAGTGCTATTTCCGGGACTAGCGGGGGGGCCGAGACCCAGTACTTC. It is translated as CSAISGTSGGAETQYF.